Sequencing of this T cell receptor beta chain was carried out in a study of cytomegalovirus exposure and HLA in healthy donors. Germline V lookup: CDR1 SGHRS, CDR2 YFSETQ. The CDR3 spans 15 residues. V dropped 1 base and J dropped 5 bases, with 15 bases sitting between them. Primers included in the PCR were 60 Vbeta and 13 Jbeta primers. TCRdb's table, derived via immunoSEQ multiplex PCR, lists solely in-frame clones and lacks some. The repertoire has under 130,000 clones, roughly 79% of them found once; the top ten carry about 6%. The sequenced sample was PBMCs. This clonotype was sampled from a male donor in good health and CMV-seronegative. The gene calls are TRBV5-1 and TRBJ1-2; perhaps TRBD1 as D (5 bases). The CDR3 DNA reads as TGCGCCAGCAGCTTGTTGGACAATCAGGCTTATGGCTACACCTTC. Protein product: CASSLLDNQAYGYTF.